These 26 T cell receptor beta chains were sequenced from one sample in a study of blood T cell repertoires in COVID-19. TCRdb keeps only in-frame clones here, not all; method: immunoSEQ multiplex PCR. The sample lists 130,000 or so clones; around nine tenths were seen once. Sequencing was done on a sample of peripheral blood. All receptors derive from a man aged 45-65 years with active or convalescent COVID-19.

The V call is TRBV15, the J call TRBJ1-6; D is perhaps TRBD1 (5 bases). The CDR3 is 16 residues long. Germline values: CDR1 LNHNV, CDR2 YYDKDF (reference sequence). Trimming removed 0 bases at V and 8 bases at J, with 14 bases between. CDR3 loop: CATSRDLGGGDSPLHF. CDR3 sequence (DNA): TGTGCCACCAGCAGAGATCTGGGAGGAGGGGATTCACCCCTCCACTTT.

J is TRBJ2-7 and V is TRBV10-3, with TRBD1 matching over 9 bases. J gave up 0 bases and V 0 bases, and 3 bases lay outside the gene matches. This CDR3 has 16 residues. The V gene's germline CDR1 is ENHRY and CDR2 SYGVKD. The DNA for the CDR3 is TGTGCCATCAGTGAGTCAAGGACAGGGGCCTCCTACGAGCAGTACTTC. Translated, it gives CAISESRTGASYEQYF.

V and J are TRBV6-2 or TRBV6-3 and TRBJ2-7; the match to TRBD1 covers 7 bases. The CDR3 covers 11 residues. V lost 4 bases and J lost 10; bases outside the gene matches: 4. Germline loops: CDR1 MNHEY, CDR2 SVGEGT. The CDR3 sequence is CASSLGQPQYF. DNA of the CDR3: TGTGCCAGCAGTTTGGGACAGCCACAGTACTTC.

The chain carries TRBV6-5 and TRBJ2-1; 13 bases line up with TRBD2. V trimming: 6 bases; J trimming: 10 bases; junction bases outside the gene matches: 9. Germline loops: CDR1 MNHEY, CDR2 SVGAGI. The length of the CDR3 is 15 residues. The CDR3, as DNA: TGTGCCAGCAGGGGGACTAGCGGGGTAAACCAAGAGCAGTTCTTC. As protein: CASRGTSGVNQEQFF.

CDR3: CAISLMAKTLGSEQFF. CDR3 DNA sequence: TGTGCCATCAGTCTAATGGCTAAAACCCTCGGGTCCGAGCAGTTCTTC. The V and J genes are TRBV10-3 and TRBJ2-1; D remains ambiguous. Trimming left V 5 bases short and J 10 bases short, with 24 bases between. Germline V CDR1 and CDR2: ENHRY, SYGVKD. The CDR3 loop spans 16 amino acids.

V and J are TRBV7-7 and TRBJ2-3; 9 nucleotides align to TRBD1. This CDR3 contains 15 residues. Germline V gene sequence: CDR1 SSHAT, CDR2 FNYEAQ (reference sequence). Losses at the gene ends were 5 bases for V and 2 bases for J; bases not matched to a gene: 5. CDR3 residues: CASSPGTGFTDTQYF. The CDR3, as DNA: TGTGCCAGCAGCCCCGGGACAGGGTTCACAGATACGCAGTATTTT.

This chain uses TRBV5-1 with TRBJ2-7, with a weak D call TRBD1 (6 bases). CDR1 is SGHRS, CDR2 YFSETQ, per germline. With 4 bases removed from V and 2 bases from J, the gap between germline ends came to 19 bases. This CDR3 comprises 16 residues. CDR3 residues: CASSPESMTGTYEQYF. Written as DNA, the CDR3 is TGCGCCAGCAGCCCCGAATCGATGACAGGTACCTACGAGCAGTACTTC.

The V gene is TRBV19, the J gene TRBJ1-5, with 7 bases aligning to TRBD1. Per germline, CDR1 LNHDA and CDR2 SQIVND (reference sequence). The CDR3 is 16 amino acids. V gave up 1 base and J gave up 2 bases; unmatched junction bases: 5. In nucleotides, the CDR3 is TGTGCCAGTAGTATAGTCAGGGGGTTGGGCAATCAGCCCCAGCATTTT. Amino acids: CASSIVRGLGNQPQHF.

For this clone: The sample contains more than one DNA sequence encoding this CDR3. The chain carries TRBV3-1 (or the pseudogene TRBV3-2) and TRBJ1-6; no definite D call. The CDR3 is made up of 18 amino acids. The V end lost 4 bases, the J end lost 0 bases, and 16 bases lay between the germline ends. The germline CDR1 and CDR2 sequences are LGHDT and YNNKEL (reference sequence). The CDR3 DNA sequence: TGTGCCAGCAGCCGGAATTTCCCTGGGAGCTCCTATAATTCACCCCTCCACTTT. Translating gives CASSRNFPGSSYNSPLHF.

V and J are TRBV19 and TRBJ1-5, with 7 bases lining up with TRBD1. The CDR3 length is 13 residues. V shed 10 bases and J 3 bases; nucleotides not matched to a gene: 6. The germline CDR1 and CDR2 sequences are LNHDA and SQIVND (reference sequence). CDR3 sequence reads: CATRTGDNQPQHF. The CDR3 DNA sequence: TGTGCCACCCGGACAGGAGACAATCAGCCCCAGCATTTT.

The V call is TRBV4-2, the J call TRBJ1-3, with D unresolved. CDR3 size: 16 residues. V gave up 0 bases and J gave up 0 bases, with 9 bases separating them. Germline lookup yields CDR1 LGHNA and CDR2 YNFKEQ. CDR3 nucleotides: TGTGCCAGCAGCCAAGATCCCACGGGCTCTGGAAACACCATATATTTT. Its translation: CASSQDPTGSGNTIYF.

The CDR3 is CASSLTSGRARGTDTQYF. The CDR3 DNA reads TGCGCCAGCAGTCTGACTAGCGGGAGGGCCAGAGGCACAGATACGCAGTATTTT. This chain links TRBV10-1 with TRBJ2-3; 14 positions agree with TRBD2. The germline V gene encodes CDR1 WNHNN and CDR2 SYGVQD (reference sequence). Trimming removed 5 bases from V and 1 base from J; junction bases left unmatched: 8. The length of the CDR3 is 18 residues.

V and J are TRBV11-2 and TRBJ2-7, with 7 nucleotides matching TRBD2. CDR3 length equals 14 residues. CDR1 and CDR2 from the germline V gene are SGHAT and FQNNGV. The junction had 2 bases not matched to a gene; V was cut back by 1 base and J by 2 bases. This CDR3 reads CASSLASGAYEQYF. The CDR3 DNA reads TGTGCCAGCAGCTTAGCTAGCGGAGCCTACGAGCAGTACTTC.

The chain is built from TRBV19 and TRBJ1-5; 9 bases map to TRBD1. CDR1 LNHDA and CDR2 SQIVND come from the germline V gene (reference sequence). The junction had 6 bases not matched to a gene; V was cut back by 5 bases and J by 4 bases. The CDR3 has 15 amino acids. CDR3 bases: TGTGCCAGTAGTGCAACAGGGGGCTGGAATCAGCCCCAGCATTTT. Protein: CASSATGGWNQPQHF.

The chain employs TRBV19 and TRBJ1-1, with TRBD1 identical over 7 bases. The junction had 15 bases not matched to a gene; V was cut back by 3 bases and J by 5 bases. The CDR3 loop spans 17 amino acids. CDR1 is LNHDA and CDR2 is SQIVND in the germline V gene (reference sequence). The CDR3 nucleotides read TGTGCCAGTAGTATCGTAGGGCCAACAGGGGTCTATACTGAAGCTTTCTTT. This codes for CASSIVGPTGVYTEAFF.

CDR3 DNA: TGCGCCAGCAGCTTGGGGCTAGCGGGAGTTGATACGCAGTATTTT. It yields the protein CASSLGLAGVDTQYF. This sequence joins TRBV5-1 and TRBJ2-3; TRBD2 agrees at 10 bases. Per the germline V gene, CDR1 is SGHRS and CDR2 is YFSETQ. The CDR3 contains 15 residues. J gave up 6 bases and V 0 bases, and 4 bases lay outside the gene matches.

The chain links TRBV7-8 to TRBJ1-4; 10 bases agree with TRBD1. This CDR3 has 15 residues. Germline V gene lookup returns CDR1 SGHVS and CDR2 FQNEAQ. Trimming cost V 5 bases and J 5 bases; bases outside gene matches: 5. CDR3 loop: CASSRDRGRNEKLFF. For the CDR3, the DNA is TGTGCCAGCAGCCGAGACAGGGGGCGGAATGAAAAACTGTTTTTT.

The chain uses TRBV5-6 and TRBJ2-2; 8 positions agree with TRBD2. After removal of 5 bases from V and 7 bases from J, the junction contained 13 bases not matched to a gene. Germline V lookup: CDR1 SGHDT, CDR2 YYEEEE. This CDR3 is 16 amino acids long. The CDR3 is CASRAGSGRRHGELFF. The CDR3, as DNA: TGTGCCAGCAGGGCGGGAAGCGGGAGACGACACGGGGAGCTGTTTTTT. Complete variable domain (other parts from reference TRBV5-6 and TRBJ2-2): DAGVTQSPTHLIKTRGQQVTLRCSPKSGHDTVSWYQQALGQGPQFIFQYYEEEERQRGNFPDRFSGHQFPNYSSELNVNALLLGDSALYLCASRAGSGRRHGELFFGEGSRLTVL.

This clone appeared once. The V call is TRBV28, the J call TRBJ1-4, with 12 bases aligning to TRBD1. The length of the CDR3 is 15 residues. Germline V gives CDR1 MDHEN, CDR2 SYDVKM. The ends lost 9 bases at V and 8 bases at J; junction bases unmatched: 10. CDR3 coding DNA: TGTGCCAGTTCCGGGACAGGGGGCAGGACAGAAAAACTGTTTTTT. Residues: CASSGTGGRTEKLFF. The variable domain in full, completed from reference TRBV28 and TRBJ1-4, reads DVKVTQSSRYLVKRTGEKVFLECVQDMDHENMFWYRQDPGLGLRLIYFSYDVKMKEKGDIPEGYSVSREKKERFSLILESASTNQTSMYLCASSGTGGRTEKLFFGSGTQLSVL.

This chain joins TRBV19 and TRBJ1-5; TRBD1 is a possible D gene (6 bases). This CDR3 is built from 15 residues. V was shortened by 5 bases and J by 7 bases, with 18 bases between the two germline ends. Germline V gives CDR1 LNHDA, CDR2 SQIVND (reference sequence). The CDR3 loop is CASSRSPQGKQPQHF. The DNA for the CDR3 is TGTGCCAGTAGTCGTTCCCCTCAGGGGAAGCAGCCCCAGCATTTT.

The genes are TRBV6-5 and TRBJ1-1; TRBD1 aligns across 8 bases. Germline CDR1 reads MNHEY; CDR2 reads SVGAGI. The CDR3 consists of 15 residues. V shed 0 bases, J shed 7 bases, and the junction held 7 bases outside the gene matches. The CDR3 nucleotides read TGTGCCAGCAGTTACTCGCAGGGGGCGCGGAGTGAAGCTTTCTTT. Translation gives CASSYSQGARSEAFF.

The V call is TRBV28, the J call TRBJ2-7, with 9 bases aligning to TRBD2. Germline CDR1 and CDR2: MDHEN and SYDVKM. The CDR3 runs 15 residues. V gave up 6 bases and J gave up 7 bases; unmatched junction bases: 13. The CDR3: CASRQPGLATGEQYF. CDR3 DNA: TGTGCCAGCAGGCAGCCGGGACTAGCAACTGGGGAGCAGTACTTC.

CDR3 in amino acids: CASSPGLITDTQYF. The CDR3 nucleotides are TGTGCCAGCAGTCCCGGACTTATAACAGATACGCAGTATTTT. This chain uses TRBV5-4 with TRBJ2-3; TRBD2 might be the D (5 bases). V was clipped by 5 bases and J by 3 bases, with 13 bases between them. The CDR3 is 14 amino acids. Germline V CDR1 and CDR2: SGHNT, YYREEE (reference sequence).

The V gene is TRBV11-2, the J gene TRBJ2-1; TRBD2 is a possible D gene (5 bases). The CDR3 extends over 14 amino acids. The germline V gene has CDR1 SGHAT and CDR2 FQNNGV. The germline V and J ends were trimmed by 2 bases and 3 bases, with 8 bases remaining between them. CDR3 sequence: CASSLSGYYNEQFF. CDR3 nucleotide sequence: TGTGCCAGCAGCTTATCGGGATACTACAATGAGCAGTTCTTC.

The chain links TRBV19 to TRBJ2-2; D not certain. Trimming pared 1 base from V and 5 bases from J, leaving 5 bases between. Germline V gene data show CDR1 as LNHDA and CDR2 as SQIVND (reference sequence). The CDR3 totals 13 residues. The CDR3 sequence: CASSIGRTGELFF. CDR3 sequence (DNA): TGTGCCAGTAGTATAGGTAGAACCGGGGAGCTGTTTTTT.

This clone was seen only a few times. The CDR3 is CASSSDWNQPQHF. The CDR3 coding sequence is TGTGCCAGCAGCTCGGACTGGAATCAGCCCCAGCATTTT. The genes are TRBV11-2 and TRBJ1-5; D is ambiguous. CDR1 and CDR2 (germline): SGHAT, FQNNGV. With 4 bases removed from V and 4 bases from J, the gap between germline ends came to 8 bases. This CDR3 contains 13 residues.